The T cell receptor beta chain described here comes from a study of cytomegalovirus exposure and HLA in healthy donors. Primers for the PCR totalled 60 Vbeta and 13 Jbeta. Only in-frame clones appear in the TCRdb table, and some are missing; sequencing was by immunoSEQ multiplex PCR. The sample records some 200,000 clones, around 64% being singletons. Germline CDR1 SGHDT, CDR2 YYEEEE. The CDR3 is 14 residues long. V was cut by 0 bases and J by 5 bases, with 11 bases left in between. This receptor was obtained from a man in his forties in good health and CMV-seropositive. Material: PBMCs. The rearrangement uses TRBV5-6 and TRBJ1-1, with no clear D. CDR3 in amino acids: CASSLGWGGTEAFF. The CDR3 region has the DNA TGTGCCAGCAGCTTGGGCTGGGGAGGGACTGAAGCTTTCTTT. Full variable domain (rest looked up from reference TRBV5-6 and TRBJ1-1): DAGVTQSPTHLIKTRGQQVTLRCSPKSGHDTVSWYQQALGQGPQFIFQYYEEEERQRGNFPDRFSGHQFPNYSSELNVNALLLGDSALYLCASSLGWGGTEAFFGQGTRLTVV.